This T cell receptor beta chain was observed in a study of T cells after somatic rescue of genetic block. Some clones are missing from TCRdb's copy, which holds only in-frame ones; the method was immunoSEQ multiplex PCR. The sample gives about 10,000 clones, over 70% of which show up once; under 25% is in the top ten. V was trimmed by 4 bases and J by 0 bases, leaving 22 bases between them. CDR3 length equals 20 residues. Sequencing was carried out using peripheral blood mononuclear cells (PBMCs). The receptor was derived from a boy aged 5-17 years. The chain recombines TRBV6-7 with TRBJ1-6; TRBD1 might be the D (5 bases). TRBV6-7 is filed as an ORF, its function uncertain. This chain's CDR3 is CASSSFARGGISSYNSPLHF. The DNA for the CDR3 is TGTGCCAGCAGTTCTTTTGCACGGGGGGGAATTAGCTCCTATAATTCACCCCTCCACTTT.